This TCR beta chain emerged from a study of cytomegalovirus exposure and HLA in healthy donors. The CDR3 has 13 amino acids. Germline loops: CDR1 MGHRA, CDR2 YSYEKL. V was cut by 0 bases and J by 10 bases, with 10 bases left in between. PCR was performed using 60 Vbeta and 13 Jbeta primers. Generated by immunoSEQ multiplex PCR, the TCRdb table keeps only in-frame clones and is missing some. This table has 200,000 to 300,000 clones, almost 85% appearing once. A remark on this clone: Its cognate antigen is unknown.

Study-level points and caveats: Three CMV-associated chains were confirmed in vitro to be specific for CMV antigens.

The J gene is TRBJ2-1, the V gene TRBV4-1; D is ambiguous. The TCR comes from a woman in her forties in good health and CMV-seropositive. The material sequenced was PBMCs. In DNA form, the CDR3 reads TGCGCCAGCAGCCAAGATATTTGGCCGGAGCAGTTCTTC. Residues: CASSQDIWPEQFF.